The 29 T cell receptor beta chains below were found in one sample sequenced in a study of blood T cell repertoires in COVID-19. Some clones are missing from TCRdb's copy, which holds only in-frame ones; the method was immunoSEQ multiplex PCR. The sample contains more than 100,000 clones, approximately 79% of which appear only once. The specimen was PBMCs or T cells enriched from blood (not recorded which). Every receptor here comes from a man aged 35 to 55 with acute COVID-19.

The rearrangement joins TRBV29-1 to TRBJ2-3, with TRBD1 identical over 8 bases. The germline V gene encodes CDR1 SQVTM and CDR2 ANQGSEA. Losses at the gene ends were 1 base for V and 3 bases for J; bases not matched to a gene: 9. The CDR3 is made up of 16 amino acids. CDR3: CSVEGFGQGPTDTQYF. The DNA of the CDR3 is TGCAGCGTTGAAGGCTTTGGACAGGGCCCAACAGATACGCAGTATTTT.

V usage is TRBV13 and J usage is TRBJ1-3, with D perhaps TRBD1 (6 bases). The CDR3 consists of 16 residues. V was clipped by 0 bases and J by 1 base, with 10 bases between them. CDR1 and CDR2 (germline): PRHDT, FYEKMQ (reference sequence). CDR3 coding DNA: TGTGCCAGCAGCTTAGGGGGGGCGAGGTCTGGAAACACCATATATTTT. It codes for CASSLGGARSGNTIYF.

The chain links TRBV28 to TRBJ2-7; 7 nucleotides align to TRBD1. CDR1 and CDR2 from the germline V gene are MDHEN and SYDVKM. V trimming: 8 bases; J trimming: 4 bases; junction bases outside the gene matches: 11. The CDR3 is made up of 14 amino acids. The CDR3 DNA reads TGTGCCAGCGGTATCGGGACAGCGTATTACGAGCAGTACTTC. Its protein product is CASGIGTAYYEQYF.

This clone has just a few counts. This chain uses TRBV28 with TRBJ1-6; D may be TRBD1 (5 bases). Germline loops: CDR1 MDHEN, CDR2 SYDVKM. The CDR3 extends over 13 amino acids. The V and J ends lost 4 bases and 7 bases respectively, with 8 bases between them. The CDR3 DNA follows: TGTGCCAGCAGTTATGACAGAAATTCACCCCTCCACTTT. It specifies CASSYDRNSPLHF.

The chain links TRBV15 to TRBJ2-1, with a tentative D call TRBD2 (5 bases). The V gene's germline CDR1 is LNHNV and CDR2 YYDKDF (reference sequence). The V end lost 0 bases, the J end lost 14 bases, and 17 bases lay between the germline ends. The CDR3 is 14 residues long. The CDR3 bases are TGTGCCACCAGCAGAGATAAAGGGCGGGCTCAGGAGTTCTTC. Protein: CATSRDKGRAQEFF.

CDR3 in amino acids: CASSLAGAMTEAFF. Written as DNA, the CDR3 is TGTGCCAGCAGTTTAGCGGGGGCGATGACTGAAGCTTTCTTT. The chain links TRBV27 to TRBJ1-1, with D possibly being TRBD1 (6 bases). CDR1 and CDR2 (germline): MNHEY, SMNVEV (reference sequence). The CDR3 loop spans 14 amino acids. The germline V and J ends were trimmed by 2 bases and 5 bases, with 12 bases remaining between them.

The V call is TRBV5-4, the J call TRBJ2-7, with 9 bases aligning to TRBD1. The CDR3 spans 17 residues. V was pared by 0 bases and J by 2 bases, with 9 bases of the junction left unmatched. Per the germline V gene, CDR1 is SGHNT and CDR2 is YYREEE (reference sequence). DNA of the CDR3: TGTGCCAGCAGCTTGGGGACAGGGGACCTCCGGACCTACGAGCAGTACTTC. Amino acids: CASSLGTGDLRTYEQYF.

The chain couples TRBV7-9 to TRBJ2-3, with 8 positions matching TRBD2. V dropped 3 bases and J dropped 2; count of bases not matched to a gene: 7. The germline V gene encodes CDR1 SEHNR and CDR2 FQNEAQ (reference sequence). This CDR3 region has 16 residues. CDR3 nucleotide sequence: TGTGCCAGCAGCTTGACAGCGGGGGCCCTCACAGATACGCAGTATTTT. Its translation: CASSLTAGALTDTQYF.

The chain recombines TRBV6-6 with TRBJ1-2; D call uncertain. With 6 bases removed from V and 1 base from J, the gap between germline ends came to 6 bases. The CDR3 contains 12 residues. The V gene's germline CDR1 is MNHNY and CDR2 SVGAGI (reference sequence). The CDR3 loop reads CASSPINYGYTF. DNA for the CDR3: TGTGCCAGCAGCCCCATTAACTATGGCTACACCTTC.

CDR3: CSASQAPDTEAFF. CDR3 DNA sequence: TGCAGTGCTAGTCAGGCTCCGGATACTGAAGCTTTCTTT. The V and J genes are TRBV20-1 and TRBJ1-1, with D unresolved. With 3 bases removed from V and 5 bases from J, the gap between germline ends came to 13 bases. The CDR3 covers 13 residues. The germline V gene encodes CDR1 DFQATT and CDR2 SNEGSKA (reference sequence).

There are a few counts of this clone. CDR3 region: CASSYSKHSGPFEQYF. CDR3 coding DNA: TGTGCCAGCAGTTACTCGAAACACTCTGGGCCCTTCGAGCAGTACTTC. This chain connects TRBV6-5 to TRBJ2-7; D uncertain. Germline V gene lookup returns CDR1 MNHEY and CDR2 SVGAGI. Trimming pared 0 bases from V and 6 bases from J, leaving 18 bases between. The CDR3 loop spans 16 amino acids.

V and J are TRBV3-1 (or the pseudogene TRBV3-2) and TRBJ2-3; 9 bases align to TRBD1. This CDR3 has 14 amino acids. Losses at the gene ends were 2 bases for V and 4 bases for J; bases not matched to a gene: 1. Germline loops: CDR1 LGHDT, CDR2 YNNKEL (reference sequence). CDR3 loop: CASSQTGGPDTQYF. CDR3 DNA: TGTGCCAGCAGCCAAACAGGGGGCCCAGATACGCAGTATTTT.

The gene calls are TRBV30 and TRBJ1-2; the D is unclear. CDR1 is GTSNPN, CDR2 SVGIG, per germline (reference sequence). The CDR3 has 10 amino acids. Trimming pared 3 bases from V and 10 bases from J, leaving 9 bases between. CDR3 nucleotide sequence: TGTGCCTGGAGGAGTAATATCTACACCTTC. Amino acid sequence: CAWRSNIYTF.

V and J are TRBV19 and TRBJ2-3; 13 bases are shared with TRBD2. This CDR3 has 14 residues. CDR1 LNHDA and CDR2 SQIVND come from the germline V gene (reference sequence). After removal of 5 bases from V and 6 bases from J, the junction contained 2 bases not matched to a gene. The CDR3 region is CASSEGLAGDTQYF. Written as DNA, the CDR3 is TGTGCCAGTAGTGAGGGACTAGCGGGGGATACGCAGTATTTT.

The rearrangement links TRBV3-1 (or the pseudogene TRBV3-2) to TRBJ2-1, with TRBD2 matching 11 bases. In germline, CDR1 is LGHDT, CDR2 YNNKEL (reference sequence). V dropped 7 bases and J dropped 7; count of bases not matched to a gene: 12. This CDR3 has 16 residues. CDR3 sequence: CASTDPGTSGSNEQFF. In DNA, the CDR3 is TGTGCCAGCACGGACCCCGGGACTAGCGGAAGTAATGAGCAGTTCTTC.

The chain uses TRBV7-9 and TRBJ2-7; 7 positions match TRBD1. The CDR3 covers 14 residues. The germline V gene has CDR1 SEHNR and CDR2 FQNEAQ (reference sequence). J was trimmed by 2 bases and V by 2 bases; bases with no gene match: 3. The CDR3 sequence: CASSLNRGPYEQYF. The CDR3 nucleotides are TGTGCCAGCAGCTTAAACAGGGGCCCCTACGAGCAGTACTTC.

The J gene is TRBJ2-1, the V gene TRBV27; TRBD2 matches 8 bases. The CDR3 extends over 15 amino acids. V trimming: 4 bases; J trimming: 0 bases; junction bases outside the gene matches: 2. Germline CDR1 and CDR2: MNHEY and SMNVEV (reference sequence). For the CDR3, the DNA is TGTGCCAGCAGTTATAGCGGGGCCTCCTACAATGAGCAGTTCTTC. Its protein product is CASSYSGASYNEQFF.

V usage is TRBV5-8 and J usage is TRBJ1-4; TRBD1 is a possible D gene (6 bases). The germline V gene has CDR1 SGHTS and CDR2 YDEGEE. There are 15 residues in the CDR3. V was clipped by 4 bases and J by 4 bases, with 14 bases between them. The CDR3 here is CASSPILQGNEKLFF. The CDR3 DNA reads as TGTGCCAGCAGCCCGATCTTACAGGGTAATGAAAAACTGTTTTTT.

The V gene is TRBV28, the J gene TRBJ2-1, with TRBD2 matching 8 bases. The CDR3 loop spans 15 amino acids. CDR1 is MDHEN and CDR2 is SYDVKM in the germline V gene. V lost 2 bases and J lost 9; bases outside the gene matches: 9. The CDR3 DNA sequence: TGTGCCAGCAGTTTAAATCGCGGGAGGTCCGGTGAGCAGTTCTTC. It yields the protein CASSLNRGRSGEQFF.

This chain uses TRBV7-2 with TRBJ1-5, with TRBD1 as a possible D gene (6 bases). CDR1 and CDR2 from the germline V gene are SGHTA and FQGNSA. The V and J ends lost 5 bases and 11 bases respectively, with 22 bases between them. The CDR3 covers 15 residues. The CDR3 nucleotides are TGTGCCAGCAGCGCCCGTGGGGGGGCCCAAAGGACCCAGCATTTT. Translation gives CASSARGGAQRTQHF.

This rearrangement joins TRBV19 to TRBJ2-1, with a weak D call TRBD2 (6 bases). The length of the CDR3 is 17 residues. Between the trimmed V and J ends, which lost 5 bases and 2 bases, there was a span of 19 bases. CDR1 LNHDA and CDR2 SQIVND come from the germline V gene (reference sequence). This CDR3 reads CASSSGSGFGAYNEQFF. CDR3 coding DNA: TGTGCCAGTAGTTCCGGGAGTGGCTTCGGGGCCTACAATGAGCAGTTCTTC.

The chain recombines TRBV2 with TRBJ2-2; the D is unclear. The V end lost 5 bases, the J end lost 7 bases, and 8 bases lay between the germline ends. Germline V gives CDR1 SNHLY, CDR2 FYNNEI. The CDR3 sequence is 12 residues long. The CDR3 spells CASSSVVGELFF. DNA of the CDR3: TGTGCCAGCAGTTCCGTAGTCGGGGAGCTGTTTTTT.

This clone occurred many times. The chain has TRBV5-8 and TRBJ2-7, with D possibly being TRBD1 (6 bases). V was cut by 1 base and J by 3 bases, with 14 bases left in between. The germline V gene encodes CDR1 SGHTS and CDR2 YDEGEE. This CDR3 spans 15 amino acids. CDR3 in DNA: TGTGCCAGCAGCTTGCAGGGGTGGTCCCTCTACGAGCAGTACTTC. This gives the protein CASSLQGWSLYEQYF.

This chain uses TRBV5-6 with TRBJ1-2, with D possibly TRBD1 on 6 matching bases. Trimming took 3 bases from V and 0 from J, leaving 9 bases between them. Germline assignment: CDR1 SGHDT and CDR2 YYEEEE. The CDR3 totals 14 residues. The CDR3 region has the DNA TGTGCCAGCAGCTCTGGACAGACTAACTATGGCTACACCTTC. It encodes CASSSGQTNYGYTF.

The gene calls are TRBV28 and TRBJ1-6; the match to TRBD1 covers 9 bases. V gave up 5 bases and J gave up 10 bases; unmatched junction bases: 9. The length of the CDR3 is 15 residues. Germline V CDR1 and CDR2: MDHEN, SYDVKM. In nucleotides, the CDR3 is TGTGCCAGCAGTCCCAGGGACAGGGTTAACTCACCCCTCCACTTT. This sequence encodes CASSPRDRVNSPLHF. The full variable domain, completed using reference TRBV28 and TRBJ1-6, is DVKVTQSSRYLVKRTGEKVFLECVQDMDHENMFWYRQDPGLGLRLIYFSYDVKMKEKGDIPEGYSVSREKKERFSLILESASTNQTSMYLCASSPRDRVNSPLHFGNGTRLTVT.

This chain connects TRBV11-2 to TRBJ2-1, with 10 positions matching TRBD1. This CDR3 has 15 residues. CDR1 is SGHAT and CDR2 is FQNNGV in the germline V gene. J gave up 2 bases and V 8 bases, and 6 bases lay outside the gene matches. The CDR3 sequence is CASDLDRGPYNEQFF. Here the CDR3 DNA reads TGTGCCAGCGACCTAGACAGGGGGCCCTACAATGAGCAGTTCTTC.

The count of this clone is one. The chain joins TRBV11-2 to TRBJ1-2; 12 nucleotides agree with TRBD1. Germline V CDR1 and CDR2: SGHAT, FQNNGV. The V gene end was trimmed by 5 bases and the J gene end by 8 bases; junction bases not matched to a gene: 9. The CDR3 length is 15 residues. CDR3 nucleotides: TGTGCCAGCAGCATACCTGGGACAGGGGGCAAGGGCTACACCTTC. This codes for CASSIPGTGGKGYTF.

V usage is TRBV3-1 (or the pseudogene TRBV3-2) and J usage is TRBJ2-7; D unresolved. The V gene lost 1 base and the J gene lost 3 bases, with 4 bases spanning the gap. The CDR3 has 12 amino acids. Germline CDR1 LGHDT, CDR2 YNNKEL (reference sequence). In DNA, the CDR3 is TGTGCCAGCAGCCAAGCAGACTACGAGCAGTACTTC. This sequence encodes CASSQADYEQYF.

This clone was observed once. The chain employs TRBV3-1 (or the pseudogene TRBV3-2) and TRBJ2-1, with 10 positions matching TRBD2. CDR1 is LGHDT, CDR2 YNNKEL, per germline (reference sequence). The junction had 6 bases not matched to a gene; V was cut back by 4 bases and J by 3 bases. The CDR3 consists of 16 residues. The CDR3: CASSPLAGVGYNEQFF. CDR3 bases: TGTGCCAGCAGCCCCCTAGCGGGGGTCGGCTACAATGAGCAGTTCTTC.